Reported below is one T cell receptor beta chain. With 2 bases clipped from V and 1 base from J, the junction kept 7 bases outside the gene matches. From germline, CDR1 is SGDLS and CDR2 YYNGEE. The length of the CDR3 is 16 residues. This sample was included in a study of cytomegalovirus exposure and HLA in healthy donors. 60 Vbeta and 13 Jbeta primers were used in PCR. Sequencing was performed with immunoSEQ multiplex PCR; in TCRdb, only in-frame clones are kept and a portion is missing. The sample yields more than 95,000 clones, about four fifths seen once. Input material: PBMCs. This clonotype originated in a woman in her 40s in good health and CMV-seropositive. The J gene is TRBJ2-7, the V gene TRBV9; 9 bases are shared with TRBD1. CDR3 bases: TGTGCCAGCAGCGTGACAACAGGGGGCCCATCCTACGAGCAGTACTTC. Its translation: CASSVTTGGPSYEQYF.